This T cell receptor (beta chain) derives from a study of cytomegalovirus exposure and HLA in healthy donors (dated by TCRdb to about 2017). With respect to the entire study: According to a later analysis, the 100 to 150 validation repertoires were produced on the same platform as the 666 repertoires of the first cohort. The study combined high-throughput TCR immunosequencing, statistical association of individual TCRs with disease status, and machine learning to predict cytomegalovirus infection status. The study aimed to test whether cataloging public T cell receptors could reveal signatures of past pathogen exposure. A separate validation cohort of over a hundred different subjects was used in addition to the roughly 670-subject first cohort. Overall results and qualifications from the work: Across donors, most TCR sequences were observed very rarely, whereas some public TCRs were present in many individuals. In a later analysis, TCRs clustered in the first cohort were found to also tend to co-occur in the 130 or so validation repertoires, with 94% of cluster scores above 0. In vitro tests confirmed that three of the cytomegalovirus-associated TCR beta chains recognize cytomegalovirus antigens. It was suggested by the authors that the approach could potentially be generalized to other disease states and immunological phenotypes. A total of fewer than 200 TCR beta chains were listed by the study as associated with cytomegalovirus. Cytomegalovirus status was reported to be diagnosed by the classifier with high specificity and sensitivity in both the original and validation cohorts. A later analysis lacked HLA typing for the validation cohort, so it scored co-occurrence in that cohort across all 110 or so repertoires.

For CDR1 and CDR2, the germline V gene lists SGHDT and YYEEEE. The CDR3 runs 16 residues from the cysteine to the phenylalanine. The CDR3 DNA has 48 bases and is translated from base 1. V has 0 bases trimmed and J has 2 bases trimmed; junction bases matching no gene number 7. A remark on this clone: Its antigen has not been determined. No base quality information exists; no much larger clone differs at one position.

The donors were included in the validation cohort of approximately 130 subjects, a group kept apart from the approximately 690-subject first cohort. The library was generated by the immunoSEQ multiplex PCR assay. Turning to the authors' computational methods: To diagnose cytomegalovirus status from the catalog of TCR beta chain sequences, a statistical classification framework was built. The table comes from immuneACCESS by way of TCRdb, which keeps in-frame sequences with V and J called. Part of the clones is missing from these tables; in studies checked, under half for an unresolved V gene and the rest for unknown reasons. V, J and clone size are those of that table, while D and trimming were read from the DNA. The sample includes 120,000 to 150,000 clones, with roughly 87% observed a single time. The ten largest clones add up to 4.5% of the sample.

The sequence joins TRBV5-6 to TRBJ2-5; a stretch of 7 junction bases matches TRBD2. The sequence derives from a man aged 18 to 30 in good health and CMV-seropositive. The sample comprised PBMCs. The CDR3 region reads CASSLVGRGFQETQYF. The DNA reads as follows: TGTGCCAGCAGCTTGGTGGGGCGGGGGTTTCAAGAGACCCAGTACTTC. The full variable domain, with segments outside the CDR3 supplied by the reference TRBV5-6 and TRBJ2-5 proteins, appears as DAGVTQSPTHLIKTRGQQVTLRCSPKSGHDTVSWYQQALGQGPQFIFQYYEEEERQRGNFPDRFSGHQFPNYSSELNVNALLLGDSALYLCASSLVGRGFQETQYFGPGTRLLVL.